This TCR beta chain was recovered during a study of T-cell memory formation after mild COVID-19. Study-wide background: Largely, TCR clusters stayed within a single donor.

Concerning this clonotype itself: Its antigen remains unknown.

A 5'RACE reaction primed in the constant segment made cDNA libraries of TCR alpha and TCR beta, and these carried sample barcodes and UMIs. TCRdb reanalysed the 5' RACE reads using MiXCR and keeps one entry per CDR3 protein. The repertoire holds a few hundred thousand distinct CDR3 sequences, with around 27% as singletons. Study conclusions and caveats: Pre-infection memory contained some responding clones, which suggested that cross-reactive memory had joined. Clones that contracted clustered mainly in CM and EM if CD4+ and in EMRA if CD8+.

The CDR3 is 14 amino acids. This sequence was found in an adult woman who had mild COVID-19 (a few samples of this study predate the infection). Cell type and time point are not known. Sequenced material: PBMCs or a T cell subset sorted from them (not recorded which). J is TRBJ2-7 and V is TRBV21-1; TRBD1, the D gene given by the table, was not confirmed from the DNA. TRBV21-1 is a pseudogene segment. CDR3 coding DNA: TGTGCCAGCAAAGTCTCGGACAGGGCCTACGAGCAGTACTTC. This gives the protein CASKVSDRAYEQYF.